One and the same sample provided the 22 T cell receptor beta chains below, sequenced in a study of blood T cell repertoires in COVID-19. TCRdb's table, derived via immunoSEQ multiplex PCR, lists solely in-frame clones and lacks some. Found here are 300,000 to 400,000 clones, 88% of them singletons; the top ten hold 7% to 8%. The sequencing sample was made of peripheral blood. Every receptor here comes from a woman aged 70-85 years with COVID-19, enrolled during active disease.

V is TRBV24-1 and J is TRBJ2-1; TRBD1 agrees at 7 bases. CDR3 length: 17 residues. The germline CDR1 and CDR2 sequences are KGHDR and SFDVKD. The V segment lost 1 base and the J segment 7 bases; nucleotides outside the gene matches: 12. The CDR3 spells CATSDFSPDRAVNEQFF. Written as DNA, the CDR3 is TGTGCCACCAGTGATTTCTCCCCCGACAGGGCCGTTAATGAGCAGTTCTTC.

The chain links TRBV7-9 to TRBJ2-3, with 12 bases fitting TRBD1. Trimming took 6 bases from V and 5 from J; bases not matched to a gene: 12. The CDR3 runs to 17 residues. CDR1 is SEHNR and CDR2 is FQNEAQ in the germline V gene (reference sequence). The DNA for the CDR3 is TGTGCCAGCAGGCCCATGTACCGGGACAGGGGGCAAGATACGCAGTATTTT. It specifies CASRPMYRDRGQDTQYF.

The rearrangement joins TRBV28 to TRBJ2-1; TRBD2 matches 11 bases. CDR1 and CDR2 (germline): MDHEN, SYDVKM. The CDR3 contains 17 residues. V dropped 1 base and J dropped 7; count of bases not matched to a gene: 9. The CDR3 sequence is CASSLLGARTSGNEQFF. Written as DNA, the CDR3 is TGTGCCAGCAGTTTATTGGGGGCTCGGACTAGCGGGAATGAGCAGTTCTTC.

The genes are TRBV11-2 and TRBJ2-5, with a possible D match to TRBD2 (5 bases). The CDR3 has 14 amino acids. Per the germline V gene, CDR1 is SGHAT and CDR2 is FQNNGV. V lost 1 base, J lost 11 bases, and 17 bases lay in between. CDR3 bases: TGTGCCAGCAGCTTAGCGAACGAAGGGAGTGTGCAGTACTTC. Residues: CASSLANEGSVQYF.

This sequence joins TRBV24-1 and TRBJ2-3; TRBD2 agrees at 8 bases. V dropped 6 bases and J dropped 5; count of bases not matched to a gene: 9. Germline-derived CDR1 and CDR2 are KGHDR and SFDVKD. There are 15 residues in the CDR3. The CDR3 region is CATSRQRRGEDTQYF. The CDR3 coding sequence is TGTGCCACCAGTCGCCAGCGGCGGGGGGAAGATACGCAGTATTTT.

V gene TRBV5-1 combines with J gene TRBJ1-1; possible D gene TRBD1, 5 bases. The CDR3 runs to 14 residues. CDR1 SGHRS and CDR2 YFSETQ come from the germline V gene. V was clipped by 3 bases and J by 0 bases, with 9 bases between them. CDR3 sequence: CASSSGSMNTEAFF. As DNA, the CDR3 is TGCGCCAGCAGCTCAGGGTCCATGAACACTGAAGCTTTCTTT.

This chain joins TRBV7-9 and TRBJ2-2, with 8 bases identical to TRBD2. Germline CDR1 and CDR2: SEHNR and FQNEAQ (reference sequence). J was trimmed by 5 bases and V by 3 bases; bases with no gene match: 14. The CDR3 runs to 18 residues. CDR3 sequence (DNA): TGTGCCAGCAGCTTCTCCGCGGGACTAGGGGAGAGGACCGGGGAGCTGTTTTTT. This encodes CASSFSAGLGERTGELFF.

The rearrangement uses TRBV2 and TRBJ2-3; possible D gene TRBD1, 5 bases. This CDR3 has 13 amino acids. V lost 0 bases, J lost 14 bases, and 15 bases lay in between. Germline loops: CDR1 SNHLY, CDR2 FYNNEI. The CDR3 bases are TGTGCCAGCAGTGAAGCGATCGACAGTTTGCGGTATTTT. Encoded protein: CASSEAIDSLRYF.

The CDR3 sequence is CSARTAGELFF. As DNA, the CDR3 is TGCAGCGCGAGAACTGCCGGGGAGCTGTTTTTT. This sequence joins TRBV29-1 and TRBJ2-2; D remains ambiguous. The germline V gene encodes CDR1 SQVTM and CDR2 ANQGSEA. Trimming removed 7 bases from V and 6 bases from J, with 9 bases in between. This CDR3 contains 11 residues.

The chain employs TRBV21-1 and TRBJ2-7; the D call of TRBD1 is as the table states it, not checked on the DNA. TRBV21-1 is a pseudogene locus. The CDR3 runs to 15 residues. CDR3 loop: CASRETGKEPYEQYF. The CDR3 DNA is TGTGCCAGCAGGGAAACAGGGAAGGAGCCCTACGAGCAGTACTTC.

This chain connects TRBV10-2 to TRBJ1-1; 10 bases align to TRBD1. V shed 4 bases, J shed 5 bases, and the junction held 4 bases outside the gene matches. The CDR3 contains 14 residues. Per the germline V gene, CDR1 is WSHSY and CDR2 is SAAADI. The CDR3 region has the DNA TGCGCCAGCAGTGGATGGACAGGGGGTACTGAAGCTTTCTTT. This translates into CASSGWTGGTEAFF.

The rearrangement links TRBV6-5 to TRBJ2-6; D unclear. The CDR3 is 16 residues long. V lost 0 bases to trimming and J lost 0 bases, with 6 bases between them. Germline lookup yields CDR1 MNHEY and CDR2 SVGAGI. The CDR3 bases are TGTGCCAGCAGTTACTCGCCCTACTCTGGGGCCAACGTCCTGACTTTC. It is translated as CASSYSPYSGANVLTF.

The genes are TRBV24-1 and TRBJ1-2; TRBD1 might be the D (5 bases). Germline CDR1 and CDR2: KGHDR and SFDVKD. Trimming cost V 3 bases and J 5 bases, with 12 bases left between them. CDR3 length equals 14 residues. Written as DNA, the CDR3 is TGTGCCACCAGTGATCCCCCGACAGATTATGGCTACACCTTC. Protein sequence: CATSDPPTDYGYTF.

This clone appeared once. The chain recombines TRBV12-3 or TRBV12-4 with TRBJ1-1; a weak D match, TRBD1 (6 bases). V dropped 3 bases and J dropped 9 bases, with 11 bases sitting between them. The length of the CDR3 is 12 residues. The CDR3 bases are TGTGCCAGCAGTTTGAGAGGACAGAAAGCTTTCTTT. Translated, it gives CASSLRGQKAFF.

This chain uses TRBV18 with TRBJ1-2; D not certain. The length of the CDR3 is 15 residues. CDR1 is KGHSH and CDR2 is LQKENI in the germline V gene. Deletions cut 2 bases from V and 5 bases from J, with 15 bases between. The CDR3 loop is CASSPSFLLGYGYTF. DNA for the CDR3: TGTGCCAGCTCACCATCGTTTCTTCTCGGTTATGGCTACACCTTC. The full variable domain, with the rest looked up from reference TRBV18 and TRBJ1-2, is NAGVMQNPRHLVRRRGQEARLRCSPMKGHSHVYWYRQLPEEGLKFMVYLQKENIIDESGMPKERFSAEFPKEGPSILRIQQVVRGDSAAYFCASSPSFLLGYGYTFGSGTRLTVV.

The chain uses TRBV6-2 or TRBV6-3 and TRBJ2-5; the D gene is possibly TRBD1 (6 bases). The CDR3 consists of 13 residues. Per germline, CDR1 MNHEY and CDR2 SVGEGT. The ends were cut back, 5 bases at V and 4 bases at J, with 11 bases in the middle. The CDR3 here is CASSLQGRETQYF. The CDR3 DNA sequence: TGTGCCAGCAGTCTACAGGGAAGAGAGACCCAGTACTTC.

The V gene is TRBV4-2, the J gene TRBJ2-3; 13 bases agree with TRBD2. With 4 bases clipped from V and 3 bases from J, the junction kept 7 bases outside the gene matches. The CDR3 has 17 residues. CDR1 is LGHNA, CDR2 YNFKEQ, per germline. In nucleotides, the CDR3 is TGTGCCAGCAGCCTCGGGACTAGCGGGGTGGGGACAGATACGCAGTATTTT. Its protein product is CASSLGTSGVGTDTQYF.

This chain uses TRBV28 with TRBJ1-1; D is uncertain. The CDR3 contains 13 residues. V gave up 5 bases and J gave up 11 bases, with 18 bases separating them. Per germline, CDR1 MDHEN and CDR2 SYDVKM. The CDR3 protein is CASSPPHTERAFF. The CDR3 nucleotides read TGTGCCAGCAGTCCTCCTCACACTGAGCGGGCTTTCTTT.

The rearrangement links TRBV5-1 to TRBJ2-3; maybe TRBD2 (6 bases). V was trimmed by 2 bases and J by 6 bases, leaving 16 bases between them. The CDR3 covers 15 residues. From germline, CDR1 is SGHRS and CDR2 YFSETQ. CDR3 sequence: CASSFTDYRFDTQYF. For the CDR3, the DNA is TGCGCCAGCAGCTTCACGGACTACAGGTTCGATACGCAGTATTTT.

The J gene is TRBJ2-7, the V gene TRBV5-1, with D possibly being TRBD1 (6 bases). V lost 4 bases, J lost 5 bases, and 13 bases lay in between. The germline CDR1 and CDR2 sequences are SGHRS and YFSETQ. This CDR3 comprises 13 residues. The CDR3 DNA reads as TGCGCCAGCAGCGGCCAGGGGCTGGACGAGCAGTACTTC. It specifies CASSGQGLDEQYF.

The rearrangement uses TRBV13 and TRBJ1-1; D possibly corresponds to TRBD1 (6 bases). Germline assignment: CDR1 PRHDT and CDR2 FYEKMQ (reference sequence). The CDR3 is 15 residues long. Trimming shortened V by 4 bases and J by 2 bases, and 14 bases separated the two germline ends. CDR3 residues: CASSWALGTNTEAFF. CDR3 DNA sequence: TGTGCCAGCAGCTGGGCCCTTGGGACAAACACTGAAGCTTTCTTT.

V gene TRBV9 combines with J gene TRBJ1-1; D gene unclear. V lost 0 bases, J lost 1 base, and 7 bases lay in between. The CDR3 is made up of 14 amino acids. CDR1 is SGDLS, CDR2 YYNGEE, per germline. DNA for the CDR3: TGTGCCAGCAGCGTAGGTTTGGCGAACACTGAAGCTTTCTTT. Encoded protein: CASSVGLANTEAFF.